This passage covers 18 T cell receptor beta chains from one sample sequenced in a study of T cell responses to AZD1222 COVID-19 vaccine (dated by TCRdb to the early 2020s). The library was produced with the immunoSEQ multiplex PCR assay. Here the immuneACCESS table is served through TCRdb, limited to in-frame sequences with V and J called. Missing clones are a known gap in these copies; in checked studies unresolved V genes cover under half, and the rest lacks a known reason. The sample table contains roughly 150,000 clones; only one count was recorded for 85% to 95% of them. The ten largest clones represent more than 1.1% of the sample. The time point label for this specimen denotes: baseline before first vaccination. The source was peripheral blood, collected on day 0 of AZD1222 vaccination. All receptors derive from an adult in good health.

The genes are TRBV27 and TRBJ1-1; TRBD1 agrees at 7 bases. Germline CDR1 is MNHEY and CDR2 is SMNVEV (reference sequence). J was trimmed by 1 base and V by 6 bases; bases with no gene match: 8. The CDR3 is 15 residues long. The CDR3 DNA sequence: TGTGCCAGCAGGACTCCGGGACAGAAGAACACTGAAGCTTTCTTT. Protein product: CASRTPGQKNTEAFF.

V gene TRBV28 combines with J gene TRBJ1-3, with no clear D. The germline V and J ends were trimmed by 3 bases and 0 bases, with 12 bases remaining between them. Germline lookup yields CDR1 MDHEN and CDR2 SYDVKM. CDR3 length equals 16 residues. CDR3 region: CASSFAARLSGNTIYF. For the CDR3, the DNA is TGTGCCAGCAGTTTTGCGGCAAGACTCTCTGGAAACACCATATATTTT.

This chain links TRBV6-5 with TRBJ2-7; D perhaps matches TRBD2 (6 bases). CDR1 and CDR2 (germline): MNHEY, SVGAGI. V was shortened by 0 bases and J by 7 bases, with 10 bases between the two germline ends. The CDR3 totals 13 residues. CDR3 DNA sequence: TGTGCCAGCAGTTACTCGCGGGGTGTGGAGCAGTACTTC. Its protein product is CASSYSRGVEQYF.

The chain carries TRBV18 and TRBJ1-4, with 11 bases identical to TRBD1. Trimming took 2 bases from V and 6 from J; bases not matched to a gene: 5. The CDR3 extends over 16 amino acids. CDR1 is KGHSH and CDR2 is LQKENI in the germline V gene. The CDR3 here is CASSPTDRGRHEKLFF. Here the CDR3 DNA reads TGTGCCAGCTCACCAACGGACAGGGGGCGCCATGAAAAACTGTTTTTT.

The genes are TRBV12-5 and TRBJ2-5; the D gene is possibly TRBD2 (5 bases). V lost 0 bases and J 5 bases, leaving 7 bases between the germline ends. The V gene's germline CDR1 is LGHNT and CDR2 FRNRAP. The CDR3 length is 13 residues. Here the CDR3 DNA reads TGTGCTAGTGGTTTGGTAAGAGGGGAGACCCAGTACTTC. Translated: CASGLVRGETQYF.

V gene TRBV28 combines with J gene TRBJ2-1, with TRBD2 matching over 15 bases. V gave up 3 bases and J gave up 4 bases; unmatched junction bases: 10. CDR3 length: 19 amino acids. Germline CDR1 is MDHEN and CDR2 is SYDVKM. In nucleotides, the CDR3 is TGTGCCAGCAGTTTCACCGGACTAGCGGGAGGGCGCAATTACAATGAGCAGTTCTTC. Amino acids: CASSFTGLAGGRNYNEQFF.

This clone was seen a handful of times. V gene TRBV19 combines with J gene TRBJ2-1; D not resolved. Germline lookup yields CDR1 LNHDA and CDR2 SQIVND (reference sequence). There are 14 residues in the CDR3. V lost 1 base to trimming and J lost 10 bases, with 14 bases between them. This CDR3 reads CASSIGLNSREQFF. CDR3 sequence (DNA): TGTGCCAGTAGTATAGGGCTAAACAGCAGAGAGCAGTTCTTC.

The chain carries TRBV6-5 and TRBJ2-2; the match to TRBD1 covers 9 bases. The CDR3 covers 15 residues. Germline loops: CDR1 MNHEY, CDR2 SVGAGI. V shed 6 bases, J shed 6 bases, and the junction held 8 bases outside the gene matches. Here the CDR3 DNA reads TGTGCCAGCAGGGGGACAGGGATTGTAGCCGGGGAGCTGTTTTTT. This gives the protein CASRGTGIVAGELFF.

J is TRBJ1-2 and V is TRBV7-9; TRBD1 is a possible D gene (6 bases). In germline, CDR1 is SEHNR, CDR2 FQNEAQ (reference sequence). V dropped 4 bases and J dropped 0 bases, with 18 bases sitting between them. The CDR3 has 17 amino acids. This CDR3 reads CASSYLYRTAANYGYTF. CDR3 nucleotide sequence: TGTGCCAGCAGCTACCTATACAGGACAGCGGCTAACTATGGCTACACCTTC.

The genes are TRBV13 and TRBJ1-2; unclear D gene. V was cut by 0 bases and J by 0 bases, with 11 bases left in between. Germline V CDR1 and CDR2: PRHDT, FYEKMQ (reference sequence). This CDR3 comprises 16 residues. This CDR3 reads CASSLGLRVANYGYTF. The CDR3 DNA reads TGTGCCAGCAGCTTAGGCCTGAGGGTAGCTAACTATGGCTACACCTTC.

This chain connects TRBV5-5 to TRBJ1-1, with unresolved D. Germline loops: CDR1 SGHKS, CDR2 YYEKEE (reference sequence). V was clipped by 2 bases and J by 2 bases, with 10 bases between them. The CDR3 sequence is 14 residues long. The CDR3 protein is CASSFRRINTEAFF. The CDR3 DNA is TGTGCCAGCAGCTTTCGCAGGATAAACACTGAAGCTTTCTTT.

Here the CDR3 DNA reads TGTGCCAGCAGCTCCTATAATTCACCCCTCCACTTT. This translates into CASSSYNSPLHF. This chain uses TRBV7-2 with TRBJ1-6; D is unresolved. Germline CDR1 SGHTA, CDR2 FQGNSA. V lost 4 bases and J lost 2, with 0 bases in between. The CDR3 runs to 12 residues.

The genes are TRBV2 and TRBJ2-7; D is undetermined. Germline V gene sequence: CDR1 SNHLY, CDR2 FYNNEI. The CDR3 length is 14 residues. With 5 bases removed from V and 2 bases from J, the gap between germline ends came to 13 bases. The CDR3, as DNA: TGTGCCAGCAGTCACCGGACGGCTACCTACGAGCAGTACTTC. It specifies CASSHRTATYEQYF.

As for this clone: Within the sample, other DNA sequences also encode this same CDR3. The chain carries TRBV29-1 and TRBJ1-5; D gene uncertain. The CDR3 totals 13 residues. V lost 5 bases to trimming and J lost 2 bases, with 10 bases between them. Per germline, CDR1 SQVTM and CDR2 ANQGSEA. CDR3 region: CSVWTGGNQPQHF. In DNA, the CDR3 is TGCAGCGTTTGGACTGGGGGCAATCAGCCCCAGCATTTT.

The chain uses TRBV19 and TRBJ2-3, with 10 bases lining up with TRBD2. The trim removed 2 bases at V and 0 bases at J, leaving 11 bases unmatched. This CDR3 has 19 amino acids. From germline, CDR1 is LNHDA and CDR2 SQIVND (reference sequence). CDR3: CASSIPSGGHRASTDTQYF. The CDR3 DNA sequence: TGTGCCAGTAGTATACCTAGCGGGGGACACCGAGCTAGCACAGATACGCAGTATTTT.

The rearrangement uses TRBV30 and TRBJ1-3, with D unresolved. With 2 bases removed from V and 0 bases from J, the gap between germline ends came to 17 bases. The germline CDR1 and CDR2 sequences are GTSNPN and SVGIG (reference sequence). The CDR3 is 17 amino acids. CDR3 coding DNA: TGTGCCTGGAGTCACCAAAAGGCGAGCTCCTCTGGAAACACCATATATTTT. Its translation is CAWSHQKASSSGNTIYF.

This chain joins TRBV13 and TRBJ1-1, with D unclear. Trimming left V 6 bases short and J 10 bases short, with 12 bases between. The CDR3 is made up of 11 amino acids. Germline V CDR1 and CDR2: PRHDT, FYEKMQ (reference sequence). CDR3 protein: CASSHGGGAFF. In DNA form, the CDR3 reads TGTGCCAGCAGTCACGGAGGAGGAGCTTTCTTT.

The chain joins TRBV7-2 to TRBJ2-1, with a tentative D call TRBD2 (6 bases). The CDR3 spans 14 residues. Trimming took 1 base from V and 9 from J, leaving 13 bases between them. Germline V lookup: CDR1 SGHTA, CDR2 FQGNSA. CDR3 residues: CASSLDSGPGEQFF. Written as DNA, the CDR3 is TGTGCCAGCAGCTTAGACAGCGGGCCCGGTGAGCAGTTCTTC.